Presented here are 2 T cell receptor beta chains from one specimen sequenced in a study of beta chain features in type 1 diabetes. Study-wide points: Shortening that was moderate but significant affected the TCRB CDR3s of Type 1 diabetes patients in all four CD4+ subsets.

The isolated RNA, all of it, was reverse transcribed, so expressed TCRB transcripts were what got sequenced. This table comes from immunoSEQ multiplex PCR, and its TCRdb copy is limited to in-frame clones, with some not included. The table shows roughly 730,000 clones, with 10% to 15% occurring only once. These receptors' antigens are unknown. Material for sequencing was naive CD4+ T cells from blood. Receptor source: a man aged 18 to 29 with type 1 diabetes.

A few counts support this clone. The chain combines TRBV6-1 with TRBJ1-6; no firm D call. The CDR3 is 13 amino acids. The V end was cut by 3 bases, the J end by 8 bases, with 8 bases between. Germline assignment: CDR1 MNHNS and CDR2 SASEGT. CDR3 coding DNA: TGTGCCAGCAGTGACCTCCACTATTCACCCCTCCACTTT. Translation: CASSDLHYSPLHF.

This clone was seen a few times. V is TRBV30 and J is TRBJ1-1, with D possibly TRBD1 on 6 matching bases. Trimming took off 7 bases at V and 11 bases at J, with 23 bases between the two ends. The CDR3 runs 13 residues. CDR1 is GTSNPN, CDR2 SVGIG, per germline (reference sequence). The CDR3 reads CASWGQGPPGAFF. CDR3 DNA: TGTGCCTCCTGGGGGCAGGGGCCGCCCGGGGCTTTCTTT.